This T cell receptor beta chain emerged from a study of T cells in Graves' hyperthyroidism and ophthalmopathy. General study points: Ophthalmopathy got predicted by the model a median roughly 6.1 months before its onset.

With respect to this clonotype: Its antigen is as yet unknown.

The investigators amplified TCR beta CDR3 regions from RNA transcripts. The study used the HTBI primer set for a first-round RT-PCR of the TCR CDR3. TCRdb reprocessed the multiplex PCR reads with MiXCR, giving one entry per CDR3 protein. The sample yields roughly 580,000 distinct CDR3 sequences, roughly 50% seen once. The CDR3 covers 14 residues. V was clipped by 6 bases and J by 3 bases, with 14 bases between them. Germline CDR1 is SNHLY and CDR2 is FYNNEI. The receptor was derived from a woman aged 18-30 years with Graves' hyperthyroidism. The source material was peripheral blood or thyroid tissue (not recorded which). This chain uses TRBV2 with TRBJ1-1; D is unclear. The CDR3 sequence: CASRVGGYHTEAFF. DNA of the CDR3: TGTGCCAGCAGAGTAGGCGGATACCACACTGAAGCTTTCTTT.